The 19 T cell receptor beta chains given below trace back to one sample, sequenced in a study of T cell responses to AZD1222 COVID-19 vaccine. Here immunoSEQ multiplex PCR was the method, and the copy in TCRdb shows in-frame clones only, minus some. The sample yields 140,000 to 150,000 clones, roughly 92% seen once. The sample consisted of peripheral blood, taken on day 0 of AZD1222 vaccination. These receptors were obtained from an adult in good health.

The genes are TRBV6-5 and TRBJ2-3; TRBD1 might be the D (5 bases). The CDR3 sequence is 15 residues long. Germline-derived CDR1 and CDR2 are MNHEY and SVGAGI. The germline V and J ends were trimmed by 6 bases and 2 bases, with 15 bases remaining between them. CDR3 in amino acids: CASSPKTDLTDTQYF. In DNA, the CDR3 is TGTGCCAGCAGCCCCAAGACAGACCTCACAGATACGCAGTATTTT.

The rearrangement links TRBV2 to TRBJ2-1; D is unclear. This CDR3 is 11 amino acids long. From germline, CDR1 is SNHLY and CDR2 FYNNEI. Trimming removed 7 bases at V and 9 bases at J, with 10 bases between. The DNA for the CDR3 is TGTGCCAGCACCGGTGGATTTGAGCAGTTCTTC. Translating gives CASTGGFEQFF.

The gene calls are TRBV27 and TRBJ1-2, with D possibly being TRBD1 (6 bases). Trimming removed 3 bases from V and 3 bases from J, with 17 bases in between. CDR1 is MNHEY, CDR2 SMNVEV, per germline (reference sequence). This CDR3 comprises 16 residues. The CDR3 loop reads CASSLHGGLVDYGYTF. In DNA form, the CDR3 reads TGTGCCAGCAGTTTGCATGGGGGGCTAGTGGACTATGGCTACACCTTC.

DNA for the CDR3: TGTGCCAGCTCACCTGTAGGCGCAGGGTCGTTAGGACTTAGGAGCTACACCTTC. The encoded protein is CASSPVGAGSLGLRSYTF. The J gene is TRBJ1-2, the V gene TRBV18, with D possibly being TRBD1 (5 bases). Trimming removed 3 bases from V and 9 bases from J, with 29 bases in between. The CDR3 length is 18 residues. CDR1 is KGHSH, CDR2 LQKENI, per germline.

The V gene is TRBV7-9, the J gene TRBJ2-3; a weak D match, TRBD1 (5 bases). Trimming left V 1 base short and J 2 bases short, with 16 bases between. Germline values: CDR1 SEHNR, CDR2 FQNEAQ (reference sequence). The CDR3 is made up of 17 amino acids. The CDR3: CASSLGGPSWSTDTQYF. CDR3 DNA: TGTGCCAGCAGCTTAGGGGGCCCCTCCTGGTCCACAGATACGCAGTATTTT.

The chain links TRBV5-1 to TRBJ2-7, with TRBD1 matching over 8 bases. The CDR3 has 14 residues. Germline V gene lookup returns CDR1 SGHRS and CDR2 YFSETQ. V was clipped by 4 bases and J by 4 bases; unmatched bases: 7. The CDR3 DNA is TGCGCCAGCAGCCGACGGACAGGGTATTACGAGCAGTACTTC. The encoded protein is CASSRRTGYYEQYF. The full variable domain, in which reference TRBV5-1 and TRBJ2-7 provide the parts outside the CDR3, is KAGVTQTPRYLIKTRGQQVTLSCSPISGHRSVSWYQQTPGQGLQFLFEYFSETQRNKGNFPGRFSGRQFSNSRSEMNVSTLELGDSALYLCASSRRTGYYEQYFGPGTRLTVT.

The rearrangement joins TRBV7-9 to TRBJ1-4; D is possibly TRBD1 (5 bases). The CDR3 is made up of 15 amino acids. The ends were cut back, 1 base at V and 2 bases at J, with 8 bases in the middle. The germline gives CDR1 SEHNR, CDR2 FQNEAQ (reference sequence). CDR3 nucleotide sequence: TGTGCCAGCAGCTTAGAGGGGTGGACTAATGAAAAACTGTTTTTT. It yields the protein CASSLEGWTNEKLFF.

The chain links TRBV10-3 to TRBJ2-7, with a possible D match to TRBD1 (6 bases). V lost 6 bases and J lost 1, with 10 bases in between. Germline V gives CDR1 ENHRY, CDR2 SYGVKD. This CDR3 is 13 amino acids long. The CDR3 is CAIREGGSYEQYF. CDR3 in DNA: TGTGCCATCAGGGAAGGGGGTTCCTACGAGCAGTACTTC.

The J gene is TRBJ1-2, the V gene TRBV10-3; D remains ambiguous. Germline V CDR1 and CDR2: ENHRY, SYGVKD. V gave up 10 bases and J gave up 5 bases, with 23 bases separating them. The CDR3 is 15 residues long. CDR3 in amino acids: CATQLTATEAYGYTF. The CDR3, as DNA: TGTGCCACCCAACTAACCGCGACCGAGGCTTATGGCTACACCTTC.

V is TRBV30 and J is TRBJ2-7; maybe TRBD2 (5 bases). With 2 bases removed from V and 3 bases from J, the gap between germline ends came to 17 bases. The CDR3 length is 15 residues. CDR1 GTSNPN and CDR2 SVGIG come from the germline V gene (reference sequence). CDR3 sequence reads: CAWSQATGLVYEQYF. The CDR3 DNA reads as TGTGCCTGGAGTCAGGCGACGGGATTGGTCTACGAGCAGTACTTC. Complete variable domain (other parts from reference TRBV30 and TRBJ2-7): SQTIHQWPATLVQPVGSPLSLECTVEGTSNPNLYWYRQAAGRGLQLLFYSVGIGQISSEVPQNLSASRPQDRQFILSSKKLLLSDSGFYLCAWSQATGLVYEQYFGPGTRLTVT.

The chain links TRBV15 to TRBJ1-2; D is ambiguous. CDR3 length: 15 residues. V lost 1 base, J lost 0 bases, and 9 bases lay in between. Germline lookup yields CDR1 LNHNV and CDR2 YYDKDF (reference sequence). CDR3 DNA: TGTGCCACCAGCAGAGGGACTTGGACTAACTATGGCTACACCTTC. Translated, it gives CATSRGTWTNYGYTF.

The V call is TRBV19, the J call TRBJ2-2; D is unresolved. V was clipped by 9 bases and J by 2 bases, with 13 bases between them. Germline-derived CDR1 and CDR2 are LNHDA and SQIVND (reference sequence). The CDR3 length is 14 residues. This chain's CDR3 is CASSPRINTGELFF. Written as DNA, the CDR3 is TGTGCCAGCAGCCCCCGGATTAACACCGGGGAGCTGTTTTTT.

The chain has TRBV14 and TRBJ1-5; D gene uncertain. From germline, CDR1 is SGHDN and CDR2 FVKESK. This CDR3 comprises 16 residues. V was shortened by 1 base and J by 4 bases, with 14 bases between the two germline ends. The CDR3 protein is CASSQGGRGMNQPQHF. CDR3 DNA: TGTGCCAGCAGCCAAGGTGGGAGAGGTATGAATCAGCCCCAGCATTTT. Looking up the rest from reference TRBV14 and TRBJ1-5 gives the full variable domain: EAGVTQFPSHSVIEKGQTVTLRCDPISGHDNLYWYRRVMGKEIKFLLHFVKESKQDESGMPNNRFLAERTGGTYSTLKVQPAELEDSGVYFCASSQGGRGMNQPQHFGDGTRLSIL.

The chain combines TRBV28 with TRBJ2-7, with TRBD1 matching 7 bases. The V segment lost 4 bases and the J segment 0 bases; nucleotides outside the gene matches: 6. Germline CDR1 reads MDHEN; CDR2 reads SYDVKM. There are 15 residues in the CDR3. This CDR3 is CASSWDRKSSYEQYF. CDR3 sequence (DNA): TGTGCCAGCAGTTGGGACAGAAAAAGCTCCTACGAGCAGTACTTC.

The V call is TRBV9, the J call TRBJ1-5; D is uncertain. Trimming stripped 5 bases from V and 7 bases from J, with 16 bases between. CDR3 size: 14 residues. CDR1 and CDR2 from the germline V gene are SGDLS and YYNGEE. CDR3 amino acids: CASSWGGRYQPQHF. The CDR3 DNA is TGTGCCAGCAGTTGGGGAGGGAGGTACCAGCCCCAGCATTTT.

The chain recombines TRBV19 with TRBJ2-3; TRBD1 matches 10 bases. In germline, CDR1 is LNHDA, CDR2 SQIVND (reference sequence). The CDR3 contains 19 residues. The trim removed 6 bases at V and 0 bases at J, leaving 15 bases unmatched. DNA for the CDR3: TGTGCCAGTAGATCCGACAGGGGGCTGGCTAGCGGGAGCACAGATACGCAGTATTTT. This gives the protein CASRSDRGLASGSTDTQYF.

The chain is built from TRBV28 and TRBJ1-4, with D hard to call. In germline, CDR1 is MDHEN, CDR2 SYDVKM. The CDR3 is made up of 14 amino acids. Between the trimmed V and J ends, which lost 3 bases and 12 bases, there was a span of 17 bases. CDR3 residues: CASSFGLSNGELFF. CDR3 nucleotide sequence: TGTGCCAGCAGTTTTGGTCTGAGTAATGGGGAACTGTTTTTT.

This chain joins TRBV5-1 and TRBJ2-3, with TRBD2 identical over 8 bases. This CDR3 has 15 residues. Trimming at V came to 1 base and at J to 4 bases, leaving 5 bases not matched to a gene. Germline V lookup: CDR1 SGHRS, CDR2 YFSETQ. The CDR3 region is CASSLRTGGADTQYF. The CDR3 nucleotides read TGCGCCAGCAGCTTGCGAACGGGAGGGGCAGATACGCAGTATTTT.

The DNA for the CDR3 is TGTGCCAGCAGTGAAACAGGAGGAAACGGCAATCAGCCCCAGCATTTT. Translated: CASSETGGNGNQPQHF. The chain joins TRBV6-1 to TRBJ1-5; possibly TRBD1 for D (5 bases). This CDR3 is 16 amino acids long. V lost 2 bases, J lost 2 bases, and 13 bases lay in between. The V gene's germline CDR1 is MNHNS and CDR2 SASEGT.